The 10 T cell receptor beta chains below come from one sample, sequenced in a study of T cells in Graves' hyperthyroidism and ophthalmopathy. What was amplified from RNA transcripts were TCR beta CDR3 regions. First-round RT-PCR targeting the TCR CDR3 was performed with the HTBI primer set. One entry per CDR3 protein, called by TCRdb with MiXCR from the multiplex PCR reads. The data contain more than 300,000 distinct CDR3 sequences, 11% to 15% of them singletons. Input material: blood. The source is a woman aged 60-75 years with Graves' hyperthyroidism.

As concerns this clonotype: Relative to the germline gene, one junction end is altered; a read error may explain this. This sequence joins TRBV5-1 and TRBJ2-7; TRBD2 matches 11 bases. The CDR3 length is 15 residues. The germline V gene encodes CDR1 SGHRS and CDR2 YFSETQ. The CDR3 bases are TGCGCCAGCGGCTTCCTAGCGGGAGGAACCTACGAGCAGTACTTC. Amino acid sequence: CASGFLAGGTYEQYF.

Notes on this clonotype: A much more abundant neighbour one base away suggests this may be a read error. The chain couples TRBV5-1 to TRBJ2-1; 14 bases are a match to TRBD2. The J call is in doubt because the DNA end fits TRBJ2-7 better. Germline CDR1 reads SGHRS; CDR2 reads YFSETQ. CDR3 size: 15 residues. The CDR3 loop is CASSRGLAGENEQYF. DNA for the CDR3: TGCGCCAGCAGTCGGGGACTAGCGGGAGAGAATGAGCAGTACTTC.

This clonotype was recorded many times. The V and J genes are TRBV7-2 and TRBJ2-7; unclear D gene. V lost 5 bases, J lost 2 bases, and 13 bases lay in between. The germline CDR1 and CDR2 sequences are SGHTA and FQGNSA. This CDR3 region has 14 residues. CDR3 loop: CASSVTAVTYEQYF. In DNA, the CDR3 is TGTGCCAGCAGCGTGACGGCCGTCACCTACGAGCAGTACTTC.

The chain couples TRBV18 to TRBJ1-6, with D hard to call. The CDR3 contains 17 residues. CDR1 and CDR2 (germline): KGHSH, LQKENI. Deletions cut 0 bases from V and 10 bases from J, with 19 bases between. DNA of the CDR3: TGTGCCAGCTCACCACCGTTGGCCGACACAGTGTACTCACCCCTCCACTTT. This sequence encodes CASSPPLADTVYSPLHF.

This clonotype was seen repeatedly, ten times or more. The gene calls are TRBV11-2 and TRBJ2-5; 11 bases line up with TRBD2. This CDR3 is built from 14 residues. The germline V gene encodes CDR1 SGHAT and CDR2 FQNNGV. The trim removed 4 bases at V and 5 bases at J, leaving 3 bases unmatched. CDR3 in amino acids: CASSSGLAVETQYF. The CDR3 DNA follows: TGTGCCAGCAGCTCGGGACTAGCGGTGGAGACCCAGTACTTC.

Of note for this clonotype: It may be a read error: a sequence one base away is much more abundant. The genes are TRBV2 and TRBJ1-2, with D possibly matching TRBD1 (6 bases). Germline CDR1 and CDR2: SNHLY and FYNNEI. The CDR3 totals 12 residues. In nucleotides, the CDR3 is TGTGCCAGCGAGGGGGGCGCCGGTGGCCACACCTTC. It is translated as CASEGGAGGHTF.

This clonotype came up a few times. This chain connects TRBV5-1 to TRBJ1-4; 10 nucleotides line up with TRBD1. The CDR3 spans 14 residues. CDR1 and CDR2 from the germline V gene are SGHRS and YFSETQ. J was trimmed by 8 bases and V by 4 bases; bases with no gene match: 5. CDR3 region: CASSPDRGGEKLFF. The CDR3 bases are TGCGCCAGCAGCCCGGACAGGGGGGGAGAAAAACTGTTTTTT.

This clonotype was seen at least ten times. This chain joins TRBV5-6 and TRBJ2-5; TRBD2 might be the D (6 bases). The CDR3 extends over 13 amino acids. Germline V gene data show CDR1 as SGHDT and CDR2 as YYEEEE. V lost 4 bases to trimming and J lost 7 bases, with 14 bases between them. The CDR3 loop is CASSPQRGGTQYF. The CDR3 DNA reads as TGTGCCAGCAGCCCACAACGGGGAGGGACCCAGTACTTC.

The chain is built from TRBV19 and TRBJ2-4, with D hard to call. Germline assignment: CDR1 LNHDA and CDR2 SQIVND (reference sequence). Trimming cost V 3 bases and J 1 base, with 13 bases left between them. The CDR3 spans 16 residues. The CDR3 protein is CASSIDWDMAKNIQYF. The CDR3 DNA reads TGTGCCAGTAGTATTGACTGGGATATGGCCAAAAACATTCAGTACTTC.

The chain uses TRBV6-5 and TRBJ2-1, with D perhaps TRBD1 or TRBD2 (6 bases each). V lost 0 bases, J lost 5 bases, and 14 bases lay in between. The CDR3 length is 16 residues. Germline V gene data show CDR1 as MNHEY and CDR2 as SVGAGI. The CDR3 region is CASSYSSGAGNNEQFF. The CDR3 DNA follows: TGTGCCAGCAGTTACTCTTCGGGGGCGGGGAACAATGAGCAGTTCTTC.